What follows are 15 T cell receptor beta chains derived from one specimen sequenced in a study of CDR3 diversity in severe acne. In TCRdb, the PCR reads were re-called with MiXCR into one record per CDR3 protein. The sample lists 97,000 or so distinct CDR3 sequences, roughly 51% occurring once. Sequenced sample: blood. These receptors all come from a male donor with acne.

This chain connects TRBV19 to TRBJ2-1; 10 nucleotides match TRBD1. V shed 7 bases and J 9 bases; nucleotides not matched to a gene: 9. The length of the CDR3 is 14 residues. Germline lookup yields CDR1 LNHDA and CDR2 SQIVND (reference sequence). The CDR3 protein is CASTRQGACGEQFF. CDR3 coding DNA: TGTGCCAGTACCCGACAGGGGGCTTGCGGTGAGCAGTTCTTC.

The V gene is TRBV4-1, the J gene TRBJ2-3; 11 nucleotides line up with TRBD2. The CDR3 is 16 amino acids. Germline V gene lookup returns CDR1 MGHRA and CDR2 YSYEKL. Trimming removed 0 bases from V and 5 bases from J; junction bases left unmatched: 4. The DNA of the CDR3 is TGCGCCAGCAGCCAAGACCTAGGACTAGCGGGAGATACGCAGTATTTT. As protein: CASSQDLGLAGDTQYF.

This clonotype qualifies as medium-sized. J is TRBJ2-5 and V is TRBV15; D not resolved. Between the trimmed V and J ends, which lost 1 base and 10 bases, there was a span of 19 bases. The CDR3 is made up of 15 amino acids. Germline V CDR1 and CDR2: LNHNV, YYDKDF (reference sequence). The CDR3 DNA reads as TGTGCCACCAGCAGAGGCCAAGCGTTCGAAGTAGGCCAGTACTTC. Amino acid sequence: CATSRGQAFEVGQYF.

In this sample, this clonotype turned up many times. This chain links TRBV5-5 with TRBJ2-7; possible D gene TRBD2, 6 bases. The CDR3 extends over 14 amino acids. CDR1 and CDR2 from the germline V gene are SGHKS and YYEKEE (reference sequence). The germline V and J ends were trimmed by 4 bases and 5 bases, with 16 bases remaining between them. CDR3 bases: TGTGCCAGCAGCAGGTCGGGGGAGGTCCACGAGCAGTACTTC. Its translation: CASSRSGEVHEQYF.

This clonotype has more than one count but fewer than ten. This chain links TRBV15 with TRBJ1-2; D gene unclear. V shed 1 base and J shed 8 bases, with 11 bases lying between them. This CDR3 region has 13 residues. Per germline, CDR1 LNHNV and CDR2 YYDKDF (reference sequence). In nucleotides, the CDR3 is TGTGCCACCAGCAGAGTAGGACGGAACGGCTACACCTTC. Protein sequence: CATSRVGRNGYTF.

This clonotype appeared many times. The chain joins TRBV12-3 or TRBV12-4 to TRBJ2-3, with D uncertain. Trimming cost V 6 bases and J 6 bases, with 7 bases left between them. This CDR3 spans 11 amino acids. The CDR3 coding sequence is TGTGCCAGCAGCCTTACGGATACGCAGTATTTT. Its translation is CASSLTDTQYF.

This clonotype was counted a few times. The chain is built from TRBV6-5 and TRBJ2-4; D is ambiguous. V lost 5 bases and J 9 bases, leaving 14 bases between the germline ends. Germline CDR1 reads MNHEY; CDR2 reads SVGAGI. The CDR3 runs 13 residues. The CDR3 reads CASSTPSVTIQYF. DNA of the CDR3: TGTGCCAGCAGTACCCCTTCGGTAACCATTCAGTACTTC.

This clonotype was found once. V gene TRBV6-1 combines with J gene TRBJ1-6; D call uncertain. This CDR3 has 12 amino acids. Per germline, CDR1 MNHNS and CDR2 SASEGT. V gave up 7 bases and J gave up 10 bases, with 11 bases separating them. The CDR3 DNA is TGTGCCAGCACGACGGGGAGCTCACCCCTCCACTTT. It is translated as CASTTGSSPLHF.

By share, this clonotype counts as medium-sized. The chain couples TRBV2 to TRBJ1-2; D is unclear. The CDR3 totals 18 residues. The germline V gene has CDR1 SNHLY and CDR2 FYNNEI. V lost 4 bases and J lost 1, with 22 bases in between. The CDR3 spells CASSGGPWVNGDNYGYTF. The CDR3 DNA follows: TGTGCCAGCAGTGGAGGTCCGTGGGTCAACGGGGATAACTATGGCTACACCTTC.

The V and J genes are TRBV6-6 and TRBJ2-7; D gene uncertain. This CDR3 region has 16 residues. V was cut by 0 bases and J by 0 bases, with 12 bases left in between. Germline loops: CDR1 MNHNY, CDR2 SVGAGI (reference sequence). CDR3 nucleotides: TGTGCCAGCAGTTACTCTCCAGGCCCACCCTCCTACGAGCAGTACTTC. Translated: CASSYSPGPPSYEQYF.

Note on this clonotype: The germline gene is not matched at one end of the junction; a read error may be the cause. The chain uses TRBV5-4 and TRBJ2-5; D gene unclear. The CDR3 length is 15 residues. The germline CDR1 and CDR2 sequences are SGHNT and YYREEE (reference sequence). The CDR3 spells CASSQDRWRQGTQYF. The CDR3 bases are TGTGCCAGCAGCCAAGATAGGTGGCGACAAGGGACCCAGTACTTC. Looking up the rest from reference TRBV5-4 and TRBJ2-5 gives the full variable domain: ETGVTQSPTHLIKTRGQQVTLRCSSQSGHNTVSWYQQALGQGPQFIFQYYREEENGRGNFPPRFSGLQFPNYSSELNVNALELDDSALYLCASSQDRWRQGTQYFGPGTRLLVL.

The chain carries TRBV12-3 or TRBV12-4 and TRBJ1-1, with D hard to call. This CDR3 has 14 residues. Trimming stripped 3 bases from V and 0 bases from J, with 8 bases between. The CDR3, as DNA: TGTGCCAGCAGTTTTGCGGGCATGAACACTGAAGCTTTCTTT. Translating it yields CASSFAGMNTEAFF.

The V and J genes are TRBV20-1 and TRBJ2-5; D may be TRBD2 (5 bases). Germline CDR1 reads DFQATT; CDR2 reads SNEGSKA (reference sequence). Trimming removed 3 bases from V and 5 bases from J, with 13 bases in between. This CDR3 spans 13 amino acids. The CDR3 protein is CSARVAGRETQYF. The CDR3 region has the DNA TGCAGTGCTAGGGTGGCGGGCCGGGAGACCCAGTACTTC.

Comments on this clonotype: This CDR3 fails to terminate in the conserved phenylalanine or tryptophan, so it likely reflects a read error. The DNA is omitted, as the CDR3 cannot be located on it reliably, and the CDR3 follows TCRdb's listing. The V call is TRBV18, the J call TRBJ2-5. With termini counted, the CDR3 has 13 amino acids. Germline assignment: CDR1 KGHSH and CDR2 LQKENI. CDR3 sequence: CASLRRDQETQYS.

This clonotype is medium-sized by share. The gene calls are TRBV7-9 and TRBJ1-1; D unresolved. Trimming took off 1 base at V and 10 bases at J, with 10 bases between the two ends. CDR1 is SEHNR and CDR2 is FQNEAQ in the germline V gene (reference sequence). The CDR3 has 12 residues. The chain's CDR3 is CASSLEWGLAFF. The CDR3 coding sequence is TGTGCCAGCAGCTTAGAATGGGGTTTAGCTTTCTTT. Using reference TRBV7-9 and TRBJ1-1 for the parts outside the CDR3, the full variable domain is DTGVSQNPRHKITKRGQNVTFRCDPISEHNRLYWYRQTLGQGPEFLTYFQNEAQLEKSRLLSDRFSAERPKGSFSTLEIQRTEQGDSAMYLCASSLEWGLAFFGQGTRLTVV.